This T cell receptor (beta chain) was observed in a study of response to subunit inactivated influenza vaccine. Overall study results and limits: It was the authors' suggestion that each seasonal influenza vaccination recruits few new T cells.

This clonotype was observed a few times. Its target is unknown. Germline V gene data show CDR1 as DFQATT and CDR2 as SNEGSKA (reference sequence). V was cut by 1 base and J by 5 bases, with 12 bases left in between. The CDR3 loop spans 14 amino acids. TCRdb reprocessed the RT-PCR reads via MiXCR and lists one record per CDR3 protein. This sample has around 580,000 distinct CDR3 sequences; approximately 10% occur once, and the top ten carry 10%. This receptor was identified in a man aged 45-65 years who received an inactivated influenza vaccine. The sample here was PBMCs from blood, taken on the day of vaccination. The rearrangement uses TRBV20-1 and TRBJ1-5; D unresolved. The CDR3 DNA reads as TGCAGTGCTAGAGGAGGTCTGCACGATCAGCCCCAGCATTTT. Translating gives CSARGGLHDQPQHF.